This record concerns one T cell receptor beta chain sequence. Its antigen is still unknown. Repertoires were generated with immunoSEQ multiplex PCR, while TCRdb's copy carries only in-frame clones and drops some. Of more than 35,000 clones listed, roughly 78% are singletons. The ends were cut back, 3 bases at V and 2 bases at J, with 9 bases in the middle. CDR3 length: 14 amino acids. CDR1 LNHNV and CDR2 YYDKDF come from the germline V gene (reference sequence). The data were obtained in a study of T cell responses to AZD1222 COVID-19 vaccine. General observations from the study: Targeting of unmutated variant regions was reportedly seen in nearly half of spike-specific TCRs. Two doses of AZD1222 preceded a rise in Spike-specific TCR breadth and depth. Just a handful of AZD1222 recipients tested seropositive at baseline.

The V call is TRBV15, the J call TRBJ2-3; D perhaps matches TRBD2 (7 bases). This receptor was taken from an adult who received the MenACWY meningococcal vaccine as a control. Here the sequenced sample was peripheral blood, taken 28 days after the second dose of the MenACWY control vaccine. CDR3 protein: CATSSGGPTDTQYF. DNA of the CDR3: TGTGCCACCAGCAGCGGGGGGCCCACAGATACGCAGTATTTT.